This TCR beta chain was sequenced during a study of human T cells and chemical hapten exposure. At the level of the study: The scalp of each patient received a weekly diphenylcyclopropenone dose for the full roughly 24-week study. Study-level findings and limits: TCRs whose frequency exceeded 1 in 1000 remained the same following DPC sensitization.

V was pared by 2 bases and J by 7 bases, with 5 bases of the junction left unmatched. Germline values: CDR1 SGHTA, CDR2 FQGNSA. The CDR3 consists of 15 residues. This clonotype was counted many times. Its specificity is not known. Each CDR3 protein is one row after TCRdb ran MiXCR on the RACE reads. The data show some 80,000 distinct CDR3 sequences, 11% seen once. Time point here: patch test 2, 6 weeks after DPC sensitization. Treatment described: therapeutic diphenylcyclopropenone sensitization with weekly scalp DPC. This clonotype was obtained from a man aged 18 to 30 with alopecia areata. Some clones in this sample may be carry-over from other donors' samples. The chain couples TRBV7-2 to TRBJ2-1, with 10 bases lining up with TRBD2. Sequenced here: whole blood, sampled in connection with sensitization to the hapten diphenylcyclopropenone (DPC). The CDR3: CASSLNSGGRNEQFF. The CDR3, as DNA: TGTGCCAGCAGCTTAAATAGCGGGGGGAGGAATGAGCAGTTCTTC.